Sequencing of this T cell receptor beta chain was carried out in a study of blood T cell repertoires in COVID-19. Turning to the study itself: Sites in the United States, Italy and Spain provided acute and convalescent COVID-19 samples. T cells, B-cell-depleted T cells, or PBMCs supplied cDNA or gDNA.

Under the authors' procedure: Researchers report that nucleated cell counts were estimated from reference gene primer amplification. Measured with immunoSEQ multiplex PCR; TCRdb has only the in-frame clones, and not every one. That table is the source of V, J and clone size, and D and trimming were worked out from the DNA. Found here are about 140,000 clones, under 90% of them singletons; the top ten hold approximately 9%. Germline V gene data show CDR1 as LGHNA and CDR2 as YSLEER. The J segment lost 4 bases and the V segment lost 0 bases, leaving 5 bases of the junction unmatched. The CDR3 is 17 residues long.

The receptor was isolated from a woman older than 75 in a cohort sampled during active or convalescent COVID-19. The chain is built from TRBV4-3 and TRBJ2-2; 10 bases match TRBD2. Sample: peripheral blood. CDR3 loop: CASSQDSGGVGTGELFF. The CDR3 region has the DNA TGCGCCAGCAGCCAAGACAGCGGGGGGGTTGGCACCGGGGAGCTGTTTTTT.